This T cell receptor beta chain is drawn from a study of OX40 agonist ivuxolimab in advanced cancers. About the study: Three partial responders included one hepatocellular carcinoma patient and two cutaneous melanoma patients. Study outcomes and limitations: Low normalized T-cell clonal expansion also characterized some of the nonresponders. Partial responders at 0.1-3.0 mg/kg showed near-lowest clonal expansion.

Data came from immunoSEQ multiplex PCR; TCRdb stores just in-frame clones and leaves some out. The sample carries roughly 57,000 clones, about nine tenths recorded once. Autoimmune disease history or systemic immunosuppression disqualified patients. In this sample, this clone turned up a few times. Its antigen is undetermined. The germline V gene has CDR1 SGHRS and CDR2 YFSETQ. The CDR3 loop spans 15 amino acids. V gave up 5 bases and J gave up 1 base, with 12 bases separating them. This material consisted of CD4+ or CD8+ T cells sorted from blood, taken in a trial of the OX40 agonist ivuxolimab. The clonotype originates from an adult with an advanced solid tumor such as melanoma, head and neck, liver or kidney cancer. The chain employs TRBV5-1 and TRBJ1-4, with unresolved D. This CDR3 is CASSPDGRTNEKLFF. The CDR3 DNA sequence: TGCGCCAGCAGTCCGGACGGAAGAACTAATGAAAAACTGTTTTTT. Complete variable domain (other parts from reference TRBV5-1 and TRBJ1-4): KAGVTQTPRYLIKTRGQQVTLSCSPISGHRSVSWYQQTPGQGLQFLFEYFSETQRNKGNFPGRFSGRQFSNSRSEMNVSTLELGDSALYLCASSPDGRTNEKLFFGSGTQLSVL.